The following is a T cell receptor (beta chain) sequence with its context. The sample originates from a study of blood T cell repertoires in COVID-19. For the study at large: Collection of acute and convalescent COVID-19 samples took place in the United States, Italy and Spain. Sources were T cells, B-cell-depleted T cells, or PBMCs; the material itself was cDNA or gDNA.

Study processing details: The assay estimated nucleated cells by amplifying reference gene primers. Here immunoSEQ multiplex PCR was the method, and the copy in TCRdb shows in-frame clones only, minus some. For V, J and clone size, that table is used; D and trimming come from the DNA. The profile shows some 220,000 clones, around 81% of them singletons. V was pared by 4 bases and J by 0 bases, with 14 bases between. CDR3 length: 16 residues. Germline CDR1 SGHRS, CDR2 YFSETQ. The sequenced material came from peripheral blood. The rearrangement joins TRBV5-1 to TRBJ2-1; possible D gene TRBD1, 6 bases. The receptor's source is a human donor in a cohort sampled during active COVID-19. The CDR3 DNA reads as TGCGCCAGCAGCAAAGGACAGTTTAGCTCCTACAATGAGCAGTTCTTC. This translates into CASSKGQFSSYNEQFF.